The present TCR beta chain was sequenced within a study of immune evolution from preneoplasia to lung adenocarcinoma. Study findings and constraints: Top clone frequencies peaked in normal lung, apparently declining through invasive adenocarcinoma.

CDR3 length: 13 amino acids. V lost 3 bases and J lost 1, with 7 bases in between. CDR1 and CDR2 from the germline V gene are SGHRS and YFSETQ. Each case's diagnosis was confirmed by two pathologists on H&E. A single count supports this clone. As yet, its antigen is unknown. This table comes from immunoSEQ multiplex PCR, and its TCRdb copy is limited to in-frame clones, with some not included. This table holds 10,000 or so clones, around 83% found once. The TCR sequence derives from a person aged 65-85 years with lung adenocarcinoma. Some clones in this sample may be carry-over from other donors' samples. The rearrangement joins TRBV5-1 to TRBJ1-1, with D perhaps TRBD1 (6 bases). The specimen sequenced was FFPE minimally invasive lung adenocarcinoma tissue. CDR3 sequence: CASSSTGNTEAFF. The DNA for the CDR3 is TGCGCCAGCAGCTCGACAGGGAACACTGAAGCTTTCTTT. The variable domain in full, completed from reference TRBV5-1 and TRBJ1-1, reads KAGVTQTPRYLIKTRGQQVTLSCSPISGHRSVSWYQQTPGQGLQFLFEYFSETQRNKGNFPGRFSGRQFSNSRSEMNVSTLELGDSALYLCASSSTGNTEAFFGQGTRLTVV.